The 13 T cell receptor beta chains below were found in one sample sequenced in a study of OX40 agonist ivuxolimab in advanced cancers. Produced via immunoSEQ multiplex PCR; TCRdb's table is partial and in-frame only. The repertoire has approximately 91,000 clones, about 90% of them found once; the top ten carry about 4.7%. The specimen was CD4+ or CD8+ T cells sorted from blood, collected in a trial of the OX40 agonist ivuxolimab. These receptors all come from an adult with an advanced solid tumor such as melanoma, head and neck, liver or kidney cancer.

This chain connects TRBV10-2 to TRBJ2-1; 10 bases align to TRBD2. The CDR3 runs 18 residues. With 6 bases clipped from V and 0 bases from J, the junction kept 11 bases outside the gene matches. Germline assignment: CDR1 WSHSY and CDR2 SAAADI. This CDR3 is CASSSGLARSSSYNEQFF. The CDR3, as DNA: TGCGCCAGCAGCTCGGGACTAGCGCGGTCCAGCTCCTACAATGAGCAGTTCTTC.

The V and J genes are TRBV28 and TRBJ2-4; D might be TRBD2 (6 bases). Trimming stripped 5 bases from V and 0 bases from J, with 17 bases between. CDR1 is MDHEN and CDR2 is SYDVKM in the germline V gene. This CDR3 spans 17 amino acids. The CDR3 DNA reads TGTGCCAGCAGTCCAGACTCGGACTACCAAGCCAAAAACATTCAGTACTTC. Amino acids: CASSPDSDYQAKNIQYF. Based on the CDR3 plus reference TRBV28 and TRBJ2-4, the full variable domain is DVKVTQSSRYLVKRTGEKVFLECVQDMDHENMFWYRQDPGLGLRLIYFSYDVKMKEKGDIPEGYSVSREKKERFSLILESASTNQTSMYLCASSPDSDYQAKNIQYFGAGTRLSVL.

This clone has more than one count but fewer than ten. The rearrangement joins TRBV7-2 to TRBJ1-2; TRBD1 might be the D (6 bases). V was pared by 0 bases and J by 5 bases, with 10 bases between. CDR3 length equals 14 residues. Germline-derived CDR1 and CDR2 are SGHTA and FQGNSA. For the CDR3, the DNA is TGTGCCAGCAGCTTAGCGGGCCAGGGGTATGGCTACACCTTC. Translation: CASSLAGQGYGYTF.

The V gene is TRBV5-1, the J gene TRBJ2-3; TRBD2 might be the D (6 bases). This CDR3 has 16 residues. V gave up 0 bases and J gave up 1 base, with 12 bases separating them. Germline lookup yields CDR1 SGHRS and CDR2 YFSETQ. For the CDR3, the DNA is TGCGCCAGCAGCTTGGCCTCATTAGCGGGCACAGATACGCAGTATTTT. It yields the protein CASSLASLAGTDTQYF. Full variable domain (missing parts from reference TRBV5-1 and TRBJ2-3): KAGVTQTPRYLIKTRGQQVTLSCSPISGHRSVSWYQQTPGQGLQFLFEYFSETQRNKGNFPGRFSGRQFSNSRSEMNVSTLELGDSALYLCASSLASLAGTDTQYFGPGTRLTVL.

The CDR3: CASSTGGQRNTIYF. In DNA form, the CDR3 reads TGTGCCAGCAGCACAGGGGGCCAGAGAAACACCATATATTTT. The rearrangement joins TRBV2 to TRBJ1-3; the match to TRBD1 covers 9 bases. The CDR3 totals 14 residues. Germline V gene lookup returns CDR1 SNHLY and CDR2 FYNNEI. Losses at the gene ends were 6 bases for V and 5 bases for J; bases not matched to a gene: 5.

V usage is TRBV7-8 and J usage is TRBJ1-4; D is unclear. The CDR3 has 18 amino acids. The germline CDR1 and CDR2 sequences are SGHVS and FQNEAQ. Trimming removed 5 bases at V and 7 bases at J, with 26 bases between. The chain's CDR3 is CASSPKRRLIAASEKLFF. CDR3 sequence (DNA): TGTGCCAGCAGCCCGAAGCGTCGGCTGATAGCGGCCTCTGAAAAACTGTTTTTT.

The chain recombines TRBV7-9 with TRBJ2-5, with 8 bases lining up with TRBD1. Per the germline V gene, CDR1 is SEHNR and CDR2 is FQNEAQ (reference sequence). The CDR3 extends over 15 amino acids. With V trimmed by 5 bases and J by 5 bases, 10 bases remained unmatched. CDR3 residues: CASSLSTGEGETQYF. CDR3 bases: TGTGCCAGCAGCCTTTCGACAGGGGAAGGGGAGACCCAGTACTTC.

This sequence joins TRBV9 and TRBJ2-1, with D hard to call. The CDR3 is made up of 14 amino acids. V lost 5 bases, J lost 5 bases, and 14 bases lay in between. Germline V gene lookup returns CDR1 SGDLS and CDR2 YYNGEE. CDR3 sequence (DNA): TGTGCCAGCAGTGTCCGGGCCGCCGACAATGAGCAGTTCTTC. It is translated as CASSVRAADNEQFF.

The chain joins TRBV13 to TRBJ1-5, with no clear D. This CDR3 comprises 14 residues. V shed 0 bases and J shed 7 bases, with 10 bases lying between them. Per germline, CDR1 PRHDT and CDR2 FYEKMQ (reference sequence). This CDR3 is CASSLGEGGQPQHF. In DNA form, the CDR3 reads TGTGCCAGCAGCTTAGGAGAGGGAGGCCAGCCCCAGCATTTT.

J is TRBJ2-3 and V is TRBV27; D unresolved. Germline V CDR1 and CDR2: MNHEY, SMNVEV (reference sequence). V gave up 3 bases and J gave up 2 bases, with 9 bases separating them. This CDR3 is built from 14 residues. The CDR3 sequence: CASSFLRTTDTQYF. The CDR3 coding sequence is TGTGCCAGCAGTTTCCTGCGGACCACAGATACGCAGTATTTT.

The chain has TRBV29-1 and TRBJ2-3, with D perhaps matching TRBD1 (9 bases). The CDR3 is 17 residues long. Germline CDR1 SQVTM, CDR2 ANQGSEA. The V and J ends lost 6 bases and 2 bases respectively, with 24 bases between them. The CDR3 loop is CSVPSSGGTGTTDTQYF. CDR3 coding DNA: TGCAGCGTCCCGAGTTCGGGGGGGACAGGGACCACAGATACGCAGTATTTT.

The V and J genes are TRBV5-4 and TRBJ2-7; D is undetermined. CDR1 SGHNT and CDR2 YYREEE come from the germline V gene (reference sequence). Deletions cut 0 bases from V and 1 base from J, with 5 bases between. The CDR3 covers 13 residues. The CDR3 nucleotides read TGTGCCAGCAGCTTGGAGAGTTCCTACGAGCAGTACTTC. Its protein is CASSLESSYEQYF.

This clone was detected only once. DNA for the CDR3: TGCGCCAGCAGCTTGGTTACCGGGACCGCCCCAGAGAAACTGTTTTTT. Residues: CASSLVTGTAPEKLFF. The chain carries TRBV5-1 and TRBJ1-4; D might be TRBD1 (5 bases). V was pared by 0 bases and J by 11 bases, with 20 bases between. The CDR3 consists of 16 residues. Germline V CDR1 and CDR2: SGHRS, YFSETQ.